The T cell receptor (beta chain) described here comes from a study of T cell responses to AZD1222 COVID-19 vaccine. As for the study in general: Doses given second, at about 4 or about 12 weeks, were pooled. Overall study results and limits: Nearly half of the spike-specific TCRs reportedly recognize variant regions that carry no mutations. At 160-218 and 743-854, vaccine-associated CD4 TCRs were dominant, and they spanned spike.

The CDR3 is made up of 14 amino acids. V was cut by 2 bases and J by 3 bases, with 7 bases left in between. Germline values: CDR1 LNHDA, CDR2 SQIVND (reference sequence). The data were produced by immunoSEQ multiplex PCR, yet TCRdb's version contains in-frame clones alone and is incomplete. There are over 100,000 clones in the sample; approximately 88% occur only once, and about 3.5% lies in the top ten. Comments on this clone: Its antigen is not known.

The sequence derives from an adult in good health. The rearrangement links TRBV19 to TRBJ1-4; a weak D match, TRBD1 (5 bases). The sample here was peripheral blood, taken on day 0 of AZD1222 vaccination. The DNA of the CDR3 is TGTGCCAGTAGTATATGGGGGGCTAATGAAAAACTGTTTTTT. This encodes CASSIWGANEKLFF.